One sample yielded the 25 T cell receptor beta chains listed below, sequenced in a study of blood T cells in healthy people across ages. PCR was performed a second time for about 7 to 12 cycles using a sample-barcoded 5' primer and a J-beta primer mix. Each CDR3 protein is one row after TCRdb ran MiXCR on the 5' RACE reads. The sample has 1.5 million or so distinct CDR3 sequences, roughly 45% seen once; the top ten hold approximately 7.9%. Sequenced: blood. These receptors were taken from a woman aged 18-29 years in good health.

The chain has TRBV7-3 and TRBJ2-3, with 10 bases that match TRBD2. With 2 bases clipped from V and 7 bases from J, the junction kept 6 bases outside the gene matches. Germline lookup yields CDR1 SGHTA and CDR2 FQGTGA. The CDR3 has 15 amino acids. CDR3 sequence (DNA): TGTGCCAGCAGCTTAGGGCTAGCGGGGGCCAATACGCAGTATTTT. Amino acid sequence: CASSLGLAGANTQYF.

This clonotype was observed a few times. V and J are TRBV7-2 and TRBJ2-5, with D possibly matching TRBD2 (6 bases). The V end was cut by 1 base, the J end by 3 bases, with 12 bases between. Germline V gives CDR1 SGHTA, CDR2 FQGNSA. There are 15 residues in the CDR3. This CDR3 is CASSLEGRFEETQYF. In DNA, the CDR3 is TGTGCCAGCAGCTTAGAAGGGAGGTTCGAAGAGACCCAGTACTTC.

This clonotype showed up many times. V and J are TRBV2 and TRBJ2-7; 8 bases line up with TRBD1. The end of the DNA fits TRBJ2-4 better, so the J call may be wrong. The CDR3 has 14 residues. Germline CDR1 SNHLY, CDR2 FYNNEI. CDR3 bases: TGTGCCAGCAGTGAATCCGGGACAGGAAACATTCAGTACTTC. Its protein product is CASSESGTGNIQYF.

The chain joins TRBV3-1 to TRBJ2-1; 8 nucleotides line up with TRBD1. The CDR3 is 18 amino acids. Trimming removed 4 bases from V and 0 bases from J; junction bases left unmatched: 11. Germline V lookup: CDR1 LGHDT, CDR2 YNNKEL (reference sequence). The CDR3 sequence is CASSRRQGTYSSYNEQFF. The CDR3 nucleotides read TGTGCCAGCAGCCGACGACAGGGGACTTATAGCTCCTACAATGAGCAGTTCTTC.

About this clonotype: Given a much more abundant clone one base away, this may be a read error. The chain links TRBV6-6 to TRBJ1-2; a possible D gene is TRBD1 (5 bases). CDR3 size: 12 residues. From germline, CDR1 is MNHNY and CDR2 SVGAGI (reference sequence). The V end was cut by 4 bases, the J end by 10 bases, with 13 bases between. The CDR3 DNA reads TGTGCCAGCAGTTTGGTAGACGGACACTACACCTTC. Translating gives CASSLVDGHYTF.

The chain uses TRBV27 and TRBJ1-5, with 7 bases matching TRBD1. Per the germline V gene, CDR1 is MNHEY and CDR2 is SMNVEV (reference sequence). The CDR3 runs to 13 residues. V shed 8 bases and J 7 bases; nucleotides not matched to a gene: 8. Here the CDR3 DNA reads TGTGCCAGCGGACAGGCTGGTGGCCAGCCCCAGCATTTT. This gives the protein CASGQAGGQPQHF.

V is TRBV20-1 and J is TRBJ2-6; D may match TRBD1 or TRBD2 (6 bases each). Germline V gene data show CDR1 as DFQATT and CDR2 as SNEGSKA (reference sequence). The CDR3 is made up of 19 amino acids. V gave up 0 bases and J gave up 1 base, with 19 bases separating them. The CDR3: CSARELGGFDPSGANVLTF. The CDR3 nucleotides are TGCAGTGCTAGAGAACTGGGGGGCTTCGACCCTTCTGGGGCCAACGTCCTGACTTTC.

This clonotype occurred a few times. The rearrangement uses TRBV7-6 and TRBJ1-2, with D perhaps matching TRBD1 (6 bases). This CDR3 comprises 12 residues. Between the trimmed V and J ends, which lost 5 bases and 8 bases, there was a span of 12 bases. Germline V gives CDR1 SGHVS, CDR2 FNYEAQ. This chain's CDR3 is CASSLTGFGYTF. In DNA, the CDR3 is TGTGCCAGCAGCCTTACAGGGTTCGGCTACACCTTC. The full variable domain, with the rest looked up from reference TRBV7-6 and TRBJ1-2, is GAGVSQSPRYKVTKRGQDVALRCDPISGHVSLYWYRQALGQGPEFLTYFNYEAQQDKSGLPNDRFSAERPEGSISTLTIQRTEQRDSAMYRCASSLTGFGYTFGSGTRLTVV.

This clonotype was seen only a few times. The chain links TRBV11-2 to TRBJ2-5; 9 bases fit TRBD1. The CDR3 runs 15 residues. Germline values: CDR1 SGHAT, CDR2 FQNNGV. V was clipped by 5 bases and J by 5 bases; unmatched bases: 9. In DNA, the CDR3 is TGTGCCAGCAGCCCGGGGGACAGGGAATTCGAGACCCAGTACTTC. Its protein product is CASSPGDREFETQYF.

This chain links TRBV10-3 with TRBJ1-1; 7 bases fit TRBD1. This CDR3 region has 15 residues. The germline gives CDR1 ENHRY, CDR2 SYGVKD. V was clipped by 5 bases and J by 2 bases; unmatched bases: 8. CDR3 bases: TGTGCCATCAGTTCCGGACAGGCTCAAAACACTGAAGCTTTCTTT. Translation: CAISSGQAQNTEAFF.

J is TRBJ2-7 and V is TRBV18; a possible D gene is TRBD1 (5 bases). The CDR3 is made up of 16 amino acids. V lost 3 bases to trimming and J lost 0 bases, with 15 bases between them. Germline loops: CDR1 KGHSH, CDR2 LQKENI. CDR3 in DNA: TGTGCCAGCTCACCGAGAGACAGCTTAAGCTCCTACGAGCAGTACTTC. This translates into CASSPRDSLSSYEQYF.

The chain uses TRBV10-3 and TRBJ2-7; 9 nucleotides line up with TRBD1. TRBJ2-5 matches the DNA end more closely, so the J call is doubtful. CDR3 length: 15 amino acids. Germline CDR1 ENHRY, CDR2 SYGVKD. The CDR3 is CAISESQGASETQYF. DNA of the CDR3: TGTGCCATCAGTGAGTCACAGGGGGCTAGCGAGACCCAGTACTTC.

The chain couples TRBV7-2 to TRBJ1-2; tentatively, D is TRBD1 (6 bases). Trimming left V 6 bases short and J 2 bases short, with 13 bases between. The CDR3 covers 14 residues. Germline CDR1 reads SGHTA; CDR2 reads FQGNSA. The CDR3 DNA is TGTGCCAGCAGTTACCCGGGACAAAACTATGGCTACACCTTC. Protein product: CASSYPGQNYGYTF.

J is TRBJ1-4 and V is TRBV6-5; no reliable D call. The CDR3 length is 14 residues. V was pared by 5 bases and J by 7 bases, with 14 bases between. Looked up from germline, CDR1 is MNHEY and CDR2 is SVGAGI. CDR3 region: CASSTAIRSEKLFF. In nucleotides, the CDR3 is TGTGCCAGCAGTACGGCAATCCGGAGTGAAAAACTGTTTTTT.

This clonotype has more than one count but fewer than ten. V gene TRBV9 combines with J gene TRBJ2-5, with D perhaps matching TRBD1 (5 bases). Looked up from germline, CDR1 is SGDLS and CDR2 is YYNGEE. The V end lost 0 bases, the J end lost 13 bases, and 13 bases lay between the germline ends. The CDR3 has 12 residues. The CDR3 DNA sequence: TGTGCCAGCAGCGTAGTGACAGTACCAAGGTACTTC. Protein: CASSVVTVPRYF.

The J gene is TRBJ2-1, the V gene TRBV20-1; 8 bases are a match to TRBD2. The length of the CDR3 is 12 residues. J gave up 10 bases and V 7 bases, and 9 bases lay outside the gene matches. Germline CDR1 DFQATT, CDR2 SNEGSKA (reference sequence). The CDR3 nucleotides read TGCAGTGGAGTAGCGGGGACACGGGAGCAGTTCTTC. Amino acid sequence: CSGVAGTREQFF.

The chain links TRBV7-8 to TRBJ2-3; 7 bases line up with TRBD2. Germline V gene sequence: CDR1 SGHVS, CDR2 FQNEAQ. V was pared by 0 bases and J by 6 bases, with 9 bases of the junction left unmatched. The CDR3 runs to 16 residues. The CDR3 reads CASSLAAGVIGDTQYF. The CDR3 DNA is TGTGCCAGCAGCTTAGCCGCGGGAGTCATTGGGGATACGCAGTATTTT.

This chain joins TRBV5-1 and TRBJ2-3; 7 nucleotides match TRBD2. The V and J ends lost 0 bases and 11 bases, in that order; junction bases with no gene match: 6. Germline V lookup: CDR1 SGHRS, CDR2 YFSETQ. The CDR3 runs to 13 residues. The CDR3 DNA follows: TGCGCCAGCAGCTTGGATTACGGGAGGAGGCAGTATTTT. Translation: CASSLDYGRRQYF. The full variable domain, its missing parts supplied by reference TRBV5-1 and TRBJ2-3, is KAGVTQTPRYLIKTRGQQVTLSCSPISGHRSVSWYQQTPGQGLQFLFEYFSETQRNKGNFPGRFSGRQFSNSRSEMNVSTLELGDSALYLCASSLDYGRRQYFGPGTRLTVL.

This clonotype has a handful of counts. The chain combines TRBV7-6 with TRBJ2-1; the match to TRBD2 covers 7 bases. The CDR3 has 16 residues. Germline CDR1 and CDR2: SGHVS and FNYEAQ. The J segment lost 0 bases and the V segment lost 8 bases, leaving 10 bases of the junction unmatched. CDR3 sequence (DNA): TGTGCCAGCGCCTTGACTAGCCCAAGCTCCTACAATGAGCAGTTCTTC. Amino acid sequence: CASALTSPSSYNEQFF.

This chain connects TRBV20-1 to TRBJ1-5, with D maybe TRBD1 (5 bases). Trimming pared 5 bases from V and 12 bases from J, leaving 23 bases between. The CDR3 has 14 amino acids. The germline V gene encodes CDR1 DFQATT and CDR2 SNEGSKA (reference sequence). The CDR3 DNA sequence: TGCAGTGCTGAGAACAGGCTCCTCGGTAAGGTCCAGCATTTT. Its translation is CSAENRLLGKVQHF.

The chain carries TRBV7-9 and TRBJ2-3; TRBD2 agrees at 7 bases. Trimming took 4 bases from V and 4 from J; bases not matched to a gene: 5. Germline V gene data show CDR1 as SEHNR and CDR2 as FQNEAQ (reference sequence). The CDR3 consists of 14 residues. The CDR3 DNA reads TGTGCCAGCAGCTGGGAGGGTTGGGCAGATACGCAGTATTTT. This encodes CASSWEGWADTQYF.

The chain couples TRBV7-2 to TRBJ2-7; TRBD1 might be the D (6 bases). V was trimmed by 1 base and J by 6 bases, leaving 13 bases between them. The CDR3 contains 14 residues. The germline V gene encodes CDR1 SGHTA and CDR2 FQGNSA. CDR3 protein: CASSLVMQGREQYF. CDR3 coding DNA: TGTGCCAGCAGCTTAGTTATGCAGGGGCGCGAGCAGTACTTC.

This chain links TRBV20-1 with TRBJ2-3, with 8 nucleotides matching TRBD2. The CDR3 sequence is 16 residues long. Per germline, CDR1 DFQATT and CDR2 SNEGSKA (reference sequence). V shed 0 bases, J shed 5 bases, and the junction held 10 bases outside the gene matches. The CDR3 DNA reads as TGCAGTGCTAGAGAGCCACCCCAAGCGGGGGTAGATACGCAGTATTTT. This gives the protein CSAREPPQAGVDTQYF.

This clonotype was seen a few times. V and J are TRBV28 and TRBJ2-7; D possibly corresponds to TRBD1 (5 bases). V was clipped by 5 bases and J by 3 bases, with 14 bases between them. Germline values: CDR1 MDHEN, CDR2 SYDVKM. The CDR3 sequence is 14 residues long. DNA for the CDR3: TGTGCCAGCAGTCAGGGCCTAAACGGCTACGAGCAGTACTTC. Protein sequence: CASSQGLNGYEQYF. The full variable domain, completed using reference TRBV28 and TRBJ2-7, is DVKVTQSSRYLVKRTGEKVFLECVQDMDHENMFWYRQDPGLGLRLIYFSYDVKMKEKGDIPEGYSVSREKKERFSLILESASTNQTSMYLCASSQGLNGYEQYFGPGTRLTVT.

This clonotype was seen a handful of times. V gene TRBV18 combines with J gene TRBJ2-7, with D perhaps being TRBD1 or TRBD2 (5 bases each). Near its end, the DNA agrees better with TRBJ2-5, so the J call may be wrong. The germline V gene encodes CDR1 KGHSH and CDR2 LQKENI. This CDR3 has 14 residues. In DNA, the CDR3 is TGTGCCAGCTCACCACCGGGGGTCCGTGAGACCCAGTACTTC. Protein: CASSPPGVRETQYF.